This T cell receptor (beta chain) was recorded in a study of blood T cell repertoires in COVID-19. Study in general: The study drew acute and convalescent COVID-19 samples from the United States, Italy and Spain. The analysed material was cDNA or gDNA that came from T cells, B-cell-depleted T cells, or PBMCs.

The CDR3 covers 17 residues. Germline CDR1 and CDR2: SGHTA and FQGNSA. V gave up 0 bases and J gave up 0 bases, with 12 bases separating them. Study processing details: Amplified reference gene primers provided the basis for estimating nucleated cell counts. TCRdb's table, derived via immunoSEQ multiplex PCR, lists solely in-frame clones and lacks some. That table supplies the V and J calls and clone size; D and trimming were determined from the DNA. The sample yields about 240,000 clones, 87% seen once. The material sequenced was peripheral blood. The receptor was isolated from a man between 60 and 75 years old who had recovered from COVID-19. This chain links TRBV7-2 with TRBJ2-1; a weak D match, TRBD1 (6 bases). The CDR3 sequence: CASSLAQGSRSYNEQFF. The CDR3 DNA follows: TGTGCCAGCAGCTTAGCCCAGGGGTCCCGCTCCTACAATGAGCAGTTCTTC. Full variable domain (missing parts from reference TRBV7-2 and TRBJ2-1): GAGVSQSPSNKVTEKGKDVELRCDPISGHTALYWYRQSLGQGLEFLIYFQGNSAPDKSGLPSDRFSAERTGGSVSTLTIQRTQQEDSAVYLCASSLAQGSRSYNEQFFGPGTRLTVL.